These 20 T cell receptor beta chains were sequenced from one sample in a study of identical twins' blood T cells. Using its own MiXCR run on the 5' RACE reads, TCRdb lists one record per CDR3 protein. The data hold a few hundred thousand distinct CDR3 sequences, with 25% to 35% observed a single time. The sample consisted of PBMCs. The origin of the receptors is a woman between 18 and 55 years old in good health.

This clonotype was seen once. One end of the junction does not line up with germline, which may come from a read error. This CDR3 is CACSEQGGRNTEAFF. The CDR3 region has the DNA TGTGCCTGCAGTGAACAGGGTGGAAGGAACACTGAAGCTTTCTTT. The chain has TRBV6-1 and TRBJ1-1, with a tentative D call TRBD1 (6 bases). Per germline, CDR1 MNHNS and CDR2 SASEGT. The CDR3 totals 15 residues.

To note about this clonotype: Here the CDR3 omits its conserved ending phenylalanine or tryptophan, so a read error is the likely source. The DNA is omitted, as the CDR3 cannot be located on it reliably, and the CDR3 follows TCRdb's listing. The chain links TRBV7-9 to TRBJ2-7; TRBD1 reflects the table's D call only, with no check against the DNA. Germline V gene lookup returns CDR1 SEHNR and CDR2 FQNEAQ (reference sequence). The CDR3 region is 13 residues in length, termini included. This CDR3 reads CASSLSTSQGMRI.

This clonotype was seen only a few times. The chain carries TRBV12-3 or TRBV12-4 and TRBJ1-2; D gene uncertain. V lost 7 bases and J 6 bases, leaving 12 bases between the germline ends. CDR3 length: 12 amino acids. The CDR3 sequence is CASIFSGNGYTF. DNA of the CDR3: TGTGCCAGCATTTTCTCGGGGAATGGCTACACCTTC.

As regards this clonotype: An end of the junction does not agree with germline; a read error may underlie this. V usage is TRBV20-1 and J usage is TRBJ1-2; TRBD1 is a possible D gene (5 bases). The CDR3 runs to 15 residues. Germline CDR1 and CDR2: DFQATT and SNEGSKA (reference sequence). Here the CDR3 DNA reads TGCAGTGCTGGAGATCTTTCAGGGACTAACTATGGCTACACCTTC. It yields the protein CSAGDLSGTNYGYTF.

This clonotype was counted at least ten times. This rearrangement joins TRBV29-1 to TRBJ1-2, with TRBD1 as a possible D gene (6 bases). The CDR3 extends over 15 amino acids. Per germline, CDR1 SQVTM and CDR2 ANQGSEA. V lost 1 base, J lost 3 bases, and 15 bases lay in between. Here the CDR3 reads CSVEASGWGHYGYTF. The CDR3 bases are TGCAGCGTTGAAGCGTCGGGGTGGGGGCACTATGGCTACACCTTC.

This clonotype was counted between two and nine times. The chain uses TRBV9 and TRBJ2-7; TRBD1 agrees at 11 bases. Per germline, CDR1 SGDLS and CDR2 YYNGEE. The CDR3 runs 12 residues. V was clipped by 7 bases and J by 5 bases; unmatched bases: 2. The CDR3 here is CASGTGGNEQYF. The CDR3 bases are TGTGCCAGCGGGACAGGGGGTAACGAGCAGTACTTC.

V usage is TRBV29-1 and J usage is TRBJ2-1; tentative D call: TRBD2 (6 bases). CDR1 is SQVTM, CDR2 ANQGSEA, per germline. The CDR3 runs to 14 residues. V lost 7 bases and J 7 bases, leaving 20 bases between the germline ends. In DNA form, the CDR3 reads TGCAGCGCGGACCCAGGCTACCGGGGGAATGAGCAGTTCTTC. Its translation: CSADPGYRGNEQFF.

The chain employs TRBV6-6 and TRBJ2-7, with no clear D. This CDR3 is 12 amino acids long. Germline V gene lookup returns CDR1 MNHNY and CDR2 SVGAGI (reference sequence). Trimming removed 8 bases at V and 0 bases at J, with 8 bases between. The CDR3 sequence is CASLNSSYEQYF. CDR3 nucleotide sequence: TGTGCCAGCCTTAATAGCTCCTACGAGCAGTACTTC.

This clonotype was detected only a few times. The junction departs from germline at one end; a sequencing error may be responsible. The V and J genes are TRBV11-2 and TRBJ2-1; D is undetermined. This CDR3 has 13 amino acids. Germline V gives CDR1 SGHAT, CDR2 FQNNGV. This chain's CDR3 is CASSLNLHNEPFF. The CDR3 nucleotides read TGTGCCAGCAGCTTAAATCTTCACAATGAGCCGTTCTTC.

In its sample, this clonotype was seen a few times. CDR3 sequence reads: CAIPPGTGISNTGELFF. In DNA, the CDR3 is TGTGCCATCCCGCCCGGGACAGGGATATCGAACACCGGGGAGCTGTTTTTT. This chain uses TRBV11-2 with TRBJ2-2, with 9 bases aligning to TRBD1. This CDR3 has 17 amino acids. Trimming cost V 10 bases and J 0 bases; bases outside gene matches: 12. Per germline, CDR1 SGHAT and CDR2 FQNNGV.

The gene calls are TRBV12-3 or TRBV12-4 and TRBJ1-1, with 8 bases aligning to TRBD1. Unmatched junction bases numbered 6, after V lost 3 bases and J lost 3 bases. CDR3 length: 15 amino acids. CDR3 sequence reads: CASSFVDRAYTEAFF. The CDR3 DNA follows: TGTGCCAGCAGTTTCGTGGACAGGGCGTACACTGAAGCTTTCTTT.

This clonotype was counted between two and nine times. The chain links TRBV20-1 to TRBJ2-1, with D possibly called TRBD1 or TRBD2 (6 bases each). Germline CDR1 is DFQATT and CDR2 is SNEGSKA (reference sequence). V was cut by 5 bases and J by 4 bases, with 15 bases left in between. There are 14 residues in the CDR3. The DNA of the CDR3 is TGCAGTGCTCGGGGGCCCGTTTGGTACAATGAGCAGTTCTTC. Amino acids: CSARGPVWYNEQFF.

The chain joins TRBV28 to TRBJ1-1; TRBD1 might be the D (6 bases). The CDR3 contains 14 residues. Per the germline V gene, CDR1 is MDHEN and CDR2 is SYDVKM. Trimming took off 10 bases at V and 4 bases at J, with 19 bases between the two ends. The CDR3 sequence: CANTTTGFATEAFF. CDR3 nucleotides: TGTGCCAACACCACTACAGGGTTTGCCACTGAAGCTTTCTTT.

J is TRBJ1-3 and V is TRBV6-2 or TRBV6-3; D may be TRBD1 (6 bases). CDR1 MNHEY and CDR2 SVGEGT come from the germline V gene. V was shortened by 8 bases and J by 4 bases, with 12 bases between the two germline ends. CDR3 length equals 13 residues. CDR3 sequence (DNA): TGTGCCAGCTGCCGGACAGAGGGAAACACCATATATTTT. It codes for CASCRTEGNTIYF.

A single count supports this clonotype. This chain links TRBV7-9 with TRBJ1-2; D unresolved. The CDR3 is made up of 14 amino acids. V was shortened by 0 bases and J by 4 bases, with 9 bases between the two germline ends. Germline V CDR1 and CDR2: SEHNR, FQNEAQ (reference sequence). For the CDR3, the DNA is TGTGCCAGCAGCTTAGCAGGGTACGGCTATGGCTACACCTTC. This encodes CASSLAGYGYGYTF.

The table lists this clonotype with a few counts. J is TRBJ2-3 and V is TRBV11-2, with D perhaps matching TRBD1 (7 bases). The CDR3 length is 15 residues. Trimming left V 5 bases short and J 1 base short, with 13 bases between. The germline V gene has CDR1 SGHAT and CDR2 FQNNGV. CDR3 region: CASSPQGGRTDTQYF. The CDR3 DNA follows: TGTGCCAGCAGCCCCCAGGGGGGCCGCACAGATACGCAGTATTTT.

The chain joins TRBV12-5 to TRBJ2-2; maybe TRBD1 (5 bases). The CDR3 sequence is 16 residues long. The germline V gene has CDR1 LGHNT and CDR2 FRNRAP. The V and J ends lost 4 bases and 4 bases respectively, with 16 bases between them. The CDR3 nucleotides are TGTGCTAGTGGTTCGCATCCAGGGATAAGCACCGGGGAGCTGTTTTTT. It translates to CASGSHPGISTGELFF.

Here the CDR3 reads CASRGARAEAFF. The CDR3, as DNA: TGTGCCAGCAGAGGGGCCCGAGCGGAAGCTTTCTTT. V gene TRBV6-5 combines with J gene TRBJ1-1; D perhaps matches TRBD1 (5 bases). Trimming shortened V by 6 bases and J by 8 bases, and 13 bases separated the two germline ends. Germline V gene data show CDR1 as MNHEY and CDR2 as SVGAGI. The CDR3 spans 12 residues.

This clonotype was counted only a few times. The V call is TRBV29-1, the J call TRBJ2-3; D is ambiguous. CDR3 length equals 14 residues. Looked up from germline, CDR1 is SQVTM and CDR2 is ANQGSEA. V lost 1 base and J 4 bases, leaving 12 bases between the germline ends. CDR3 in amino acids: CSVEVGRGADTQYF. CDR3 coding DNA: TGCAGCGTTGAAGTTGGAAGAGGAGCAGATACGCAGTATTTT.

The chain employs TRBV10-2 and TRBJ1-2; D unclear. Germline loops: CDR1 WSHSY, CDR2 SAAADI. The CDR3 runs 13 residues. The ends were cut back, 4 bases at V and 2 bases at J, with 8 bases in the middle. The CDR3, as DNA: TGCGCCAGCAGTGCTGAGGGCAACTATGGCTACACCTTC. Translated, it gives CASSAEGNYGYTF.